The 23 T cell receptor beta chains listed next were all sequenced from one sample in a study of T cells in Graves' hyperthyroidism and ophthalmopathy. Amplified TCR beta CDR3 regions came from RNA transcripts. In the first-round RT-PCR of the TCR CDR3, the HTBI primer set was used. TCRdb re-called the multiplex PCR reads through MiXCR, storing one row per CDR3 protein. This sample carries 450,000 to 600,000 distinct CDR3 sequences, approximately 15% of them seen once, and the ten largest clones take about 15%. The specimen was blood. These receptor sequences come from a woman between 40 and 55 years old with Graves' hyperthyroidism.

This clonotype has at least ten counts. The chain couples TRBV30 to TRBJ2-7; the D is unclear. With 0 bases removed from V and 4 bases from J, the gap between germline ends came to 7 bases. The CDR3 consists of 12 residues. CDR1 GTSNPN and CDR2 SVGIG come from the germline V gene (reference sequence). Here the CDR3 DNA reads TGTGCCTGGAGTGTTATGGCTTACGAGCAGTACTTC. This gives the protein CAWSVMAYEQYF.

On this clonotype itself: A much larger clone lies a single base off, so this may be a read error. The J gene is TRBJ1-6, the V gene TRBV12-3 or TRBV12-4; 7 nucleotides agree with TRBD1. Germline trimming cut 5 bases from V and 5 bases from J; bases unmatched to any gene: 6. The CDR3 has 15 residues. CDR3 residues: CASSTGTANNSPLHF. The CDR3 DNA reads as TGTGCCAGCAGTACCGGGACAGCGAATAATTCACCCCTCCACTTT.

The V call is TRBV20-1, the J call TRBJ1-3; TRBD1 matches 8 bases. Trimming removed 5 bases from V and 2 bases from J; junction bases left unmatched: 5. The CDR3 sequence is 14 residues long. Germline CDR1 DFQATT, CDR2 SNEGSKA (reference sequence). CDR3 residues: CSAPDRGPGNTIYF. In DNA, the CDR3 is TGCAGTGCTCCAGACAGGGGACCTGGAAACACCATATATTTT.

The chain has TRBV27 and TRBJ2-7; TRBD2 matches 12 bases. Unmatched junction bases numbered 4, after V lost 4 bases and J lost 3 bases. Germline CDR1 is MNHEY and CDR2 is SMNVEV (reference sequence). The CDR3 is 15 amino acids. CDR3 sequence: CASSSGLAGYYEQYF. CDR3 nucleotides: TGTGCCAGCAGTTCCGGACTAGCGGGATACTACGAGCAGTACTTC.

This clonotype was counted many times. The chain employs TRBV5-8 and TRBJ2-1; 7 nucleotides agree with TRBD2. This CDR3 is built from 14 residues. V was clipped by 3 bases and J by 8 bases; unmatched bases: 8. Germline V lookup: CDR1 SGHTS, CDR2 YDEGEE. In DNA, the CDR3 is TGTGCCAGCAGCTCCGGACTAGTCGGGCATGAGCAGTTCTTC. Translated: CASSSGLVGHEQFF.

In its sample, this clonotype was seen many times. The rearrangement uses TRBV15 and TRBJ2-7, with 7 bases matching TRBD1. Trimming took 3 bases from V and 4 from J; bases not matched to a gene: 9. The CDR3 has 15 amino acids. CDR1 is LNHNV and CDR2 is YYDKDF in the germline V gene (reference sequence). CDR3 amino acids: CATSRNAGTEYEQYF. The CDR3 DNA is TGTGCCACCAGCAGGAACGCCGGGACAGAATACGAGCAGTACTTC.

V is TRBV27 and J is TRBJ2-1; 12 positions match TRBD2. Trimming took 7 bases from V and 3 from J; bases not matched to a gene: 16. The CDR3 is made up of 19 amino acids. Germline V gene sequence: CDR1 MNHEY, CDR2 SMNVEV (reference sequence). Written as DNA, the CDR3 is TGTGCCAGCATACGGGGCTTCGGACTAGCGGGAACAAACTACAATGAGCAGTTCTTC. It encodes CASIRGFGLAGTNYNEQFF.

This clonotype was recorded many times. This chain joins TRBV27 and TRBJ1-1; D possibly corresponds to TRBD1 (5 bases). V was clipped by 2 bases and J by 6 bases, with 16 bases between them. Per germline, CDR1 MNHEY and CDR2 SMNVEV (reference sequence). The length of the CDR3 is 15 residues. This chain's CDR3 is CASSLSYGTYPEAFF. CDR3 bases: TGTGCCAGCAGTTTAAGTTACGGGACTTATCCTGAAGCTTTCTTT.

The chain joins TRBV5-6 to TRBJ2-3; 10 bases align to TRBD1. The germline V gene encodes CDR1 SGHDT and CDR2 YYEEEE. Trimming took 5 bases from V and 2 from J; bases not matched to a gene: 8. The CDR3 sequence is 16 residues long. The CDR3, as DNA: TGTGCCAGCAGATATTGGGACAGGGGAAACACAGATACGCAGTATTTT. This encodes CASRYWDRGNTDTQYF. Together with reference TRBV5-6 and TRBJ2-3, the CDR3 gives the full variable domain: DAGVTQSPTHLIKTRGQQVTLRCSPKSGHDTVSWYQQALGQGPQFIFQYYEEEERQRGNFPDRFSGHQFPNYSSELNVNALLLGDSALYLCASRYWDRGNTDTQYFGPGTRLTVL.

This clonotype was observed many times. The chain has TRBV20-1 and TRBJ1-2; D is ambiguous. Trimming stripped 0 bases from V and 4 bases from J, with 18 bases between. CDR3 length: 16 residues. The germline CDR1 and CDR2 sequences are DFQATT and SNEGSKA (reference sequence). The CDR3 DNA is TGCAGTGCTAGAGATCATCATAACAGCTTAATCTATGGCTACACCTTC. Its translation is CSARDHHNSLIYGYTF.

V and J are TRBV4-2 and TRBJ2-4, with D hard to call. The CDR3 has 15 residues. The V end was cut by 0 bases, the J end by 8 bases, with 14 bases between. Germline V CDR1 and CDR2: LGHNA, YNFKEQ. CDR3 sequence reads: CASSQDGPRTDIQYF. The CDR3 DNA sequence: TGTGCCAGCAGCCAAGACGGGCCCCGAACTGACATTCAGTACTTC.

This clonotype was recorded at least ten times. The CDR3 here is CASTQGGLLSGANVLTF. The DNA for the CDR3 is TGTGCCAGCACCCAAGGAGGACTGTTGTCGGGGGCCAACGTCCTGACTTTC. This chain links TRBV27 with TRBJ2-6; a weak D match, TRBD2 (5 bases). In germline, CDR1 is MNHEY, CDR2 SMNVEV (reference sequence). The CDR3 loop spans 17 amino acids. V was pared by 7 bases and J by 4 bases, with 20 bases between.

V and J are TRBV10-3 and TRBJ1-2; D might be TRBD1 (5 bases). Germline V lookup: CDR1 ENHRY, CDR2 SYGVKD. V was clipped by 7 bases and J by 5 bases, with 17 bases between them. This CDR3 region has 14 residues. As DNA, the CDR3 is TGTGCCATCATGCGGGCAGCAGAGGGGTATGGCTACACCTTC. Protein sequence: CAIMRAAEGYGYTF.

At least ten counts were recorded for this clonotype. The V and J genes are TRBV7-9 and TRBJ1-5, with 8 nucleotides matching TRBD1. The V and J ends lost 0 bases and 7 bases, in that order; junction bases with no gene match: 5. CDR3 length: 15 amino acids. Germline V CDR1 and CDR2: SEHNR, FQNEAQ (reference sequence). The CDR3 DNA reads as TGTGCCAGCAGCTTAGCGGACAGGGTTAAGCAGCCCCAGCATTTT. Amino acid sequence: CASSLADRVKQPQHF.

This clonotype appeared many times. The chain carries TRBV20-1 and TRBJ1-4; D is ambiguous. Germline values: CDR1 DFQATT, CDR2 SNEGSKA (reference sequence). Trimming took off 1 base at V and 0 bases at J, with 6 bases between the two ends. The CDR3 runs to 14 residues. In DNA form, the CDR3 reads TGCAGTGCTAGAGTAACCGCAACTAATGAAAAACTGTTTTTT. Its protein product is CSARVTATNEKLFF.

This clonotype was counted a few times. The rearrangement uses TRBV6-1 and TRBJ1-3, with D possibly being TRBD1 (6 bases). V was cut by 1 base and J by 4 bases, with 14 bases left in between. CDR1 and CDR2 from the germline V gene are MNHNS and SASEGT. CDR3 length: 16 amino acids. As DNA, the CDR3 is TGTGCCAGCAGTGAAGTTGGGGGGCGAAGAGGAAACACCATATATTTT. It yields the protein CASSEVGGRRGNTIYF.

This clonotype occurred many times. This chain uses TRBV28 with TRBJ2-7; D unclear. This CDR3 is built from 15 residues. Germline CDR1 reads MDHEN; CDR2 reads SYDVKM. The germline V and J ends were trimmed by 4 bases and 2 bases, with 15 bases remaining between them. Here the CDR3 reads CASSSLTVSPYEQYF. The CDR3 coding sequence is TGTGCCAGCAGTTCGCTGACCGTGTCACCCTACGAGCAGTACTTC.

Only a few counts were recorded for this clonotype. The genes are TRBV6-2 or TRBV6-3 and TRBJ1-1, with a tentative D call TRBD1 (5 bases). The CDR3 length is 14 residues. Trimming left V 7 bases short and J 0 bases short, with 12 bases between. The germline gives CDR1 MNHEY, CDR2 SVGEGT. The CDR3 sequence: CASISEGMNTEAFF. CDR3 DNA sequence: TGTGCCAGCATCTCAGAGGGGATGAACACTGAAGCTTTCTTT.

This clonotype was detected many times. The rearrangement uses TRBV2 and TRBJ1-3; D is possibly TRBD1 (6 bases). The CDR3 extends over 14 amino acids. CDR1 and CDR2 from the germline V gene are SNHLY and FYNNEI. With 5 bases removed from V and 4 bases from J, the gap between germline ends came to 12 bases. The CDR3, as DNA: TGTGCCAGCAGTCTAATACAGGGAGGAAACACCATATATTTT. Amino acid sequence: CASSLIQGGNTIYF.

CDR3 residues: CASSLDQKGGYTF. DNA of the CDR3: TGTGCCAGCAGCTTAGACCAAAAGGGTGGCTACACCTTC. The chain employs TRBV7-6 and TRBJ1-2, with no clear D. The V end was cut by 1 base, the J end by 7 bases, with 10 bases between. The CDR3 contains 13 residues. Per the germline V gene, CDR1 is SGHVS and CDR2 is FNYEAQ.

This chain links TRBV9 with TRBJ2-3; possibly TRBD2 for D (6 bases). Trimming left V 2 bases short and J 0 bases short, with 13 bases between. The CDR3 runs 16 residues. Germline V gene lookup returns CDR1 SGDLS and CDR2 YYNGEE. CDR3 protein: CASSVSGLLSTDTQYF. The CDR3 DNA reads TGTGCCAGCAGCGTCTCGGGACTCCTGAGCACAGATACGCAGTATTTT. The variable domain in full, with the rest retrieved from reference TRBV9 and TRBJ2-3, is DSGVTQTPKHLITATGQRVTLRCSPRSGDLSVYWYQQSLDQGLQFLIQYYNGEERAKGNILERFSAQQFPDLHSELNLSSLELGDSALYFCASSVSGLLSTDTQYFGPGTRLTVL.

This clonotype showed up many times. J is TRBJ2-1 and V is TRBV29-1; D unresolved. The CDR3 consists of 14 residues. The germline V and J ends were trimmed by 3 bases and 5 bases, with 14 bases remaining between them. Germline CDR1 SQVTM, CDR2 ANQGSEA. The CDR3 coding sequence is TGCAGCGTTGATAGGGTCGGCGCGCACAATGAGCAGTTCTTC. Translated, it gives CSVDRVGAHNEQFF.

This clonotype was seen at least ten times. V and J are TRBV7-9 and TRBJ1-1; D remains unclear. Germline V lookup: CDR1 SEHNR, CDR2 FQNEAQ (reference sequence). Trimming shortened V by 3 bases and J by 3 bases, and 17 bases separated the two germline ends. The CDR3 spans 16 residues. CDR3 in amino acids: CASSFGPGTGHTEAFF. The DNA of the CDR3 is TGTGCCAGCAGCTTCGGGCCCGGCACGGGTCACACTGAAGCTTTCTTT.